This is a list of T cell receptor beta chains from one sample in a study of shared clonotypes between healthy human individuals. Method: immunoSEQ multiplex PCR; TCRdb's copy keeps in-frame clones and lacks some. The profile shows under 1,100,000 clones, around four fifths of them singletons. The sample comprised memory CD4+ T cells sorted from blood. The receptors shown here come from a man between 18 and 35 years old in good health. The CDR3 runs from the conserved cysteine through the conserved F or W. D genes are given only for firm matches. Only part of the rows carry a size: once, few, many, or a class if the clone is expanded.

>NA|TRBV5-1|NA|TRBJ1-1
CASSPGGFDSEAFF
TGCGCCAGCAGCCCTGGGGGTTTTGACTCTGAAGCTTTCTTT
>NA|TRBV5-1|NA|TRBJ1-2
CASSLEDASYGYTF
TGCGCCAGCAGCTTGGAGGACGCGAGCTATGGCTACACCTTC
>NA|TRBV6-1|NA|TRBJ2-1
CASNFGGNEQFF
TGTGCCAGCAACTTTGGGGGTAATGAGCAGTTCTTC
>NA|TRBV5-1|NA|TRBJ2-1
CASSLKHTIGNEQFF
TGCGCCAGCAGCTTGAAGCATACAATAGGGAATGAGCAGTTCTTC
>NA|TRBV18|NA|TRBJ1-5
CASQSEQLPRQPQHF
TGTGCCAGCCAATCAGAGCAGCTACCCCGGCAGCCCCAGCATTTT
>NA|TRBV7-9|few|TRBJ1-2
CASGNYSNYGYTF
TGTGCCAGCGGAAACTACTCCAACTATGGCTACACCTTC
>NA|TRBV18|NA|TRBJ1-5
CASSSRRVRSNQPQHF
TGTGCCAGCTCATCACGGAGGGTACGTAGCAATCAGCCCCAGCATTTT
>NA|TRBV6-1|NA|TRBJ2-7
CASSPELYEQYF
TGTGCCAGCAGTCCGGAGCTTTACGAGCAGTACTTC
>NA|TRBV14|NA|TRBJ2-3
CASSQRRRTSTDTQYF
TGTGCCAGCAGCCAAAGACGCCGGACTAGCACAGATACGCAGTATTTT
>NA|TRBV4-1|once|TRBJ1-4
CASSLTGGEKLFF
TGCGCCAGCAGCCTGACAGGTGGCGAAAAACTGTTTTTT
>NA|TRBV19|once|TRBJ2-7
CASSIFGGLSYEQYF
TGTGCCAGTAGTATTTTTGGCGGGCTCTCCTACGAGCAGTACTTC
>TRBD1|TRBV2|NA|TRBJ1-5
CASSEDRGNQPQHF
TGTGCCAGCAGTGAGGACAGGGGCAATCAGCCCCAGCATTTT
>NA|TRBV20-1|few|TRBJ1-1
CSAGPLTEAFF
TGCAGTGCTGGGCCGCTTACTGAAGCTTTCTTT
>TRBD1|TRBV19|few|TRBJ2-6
CASSKTGTGANVLTF
TGTGCCAGTAGTAAGACAGGGACTGGGGCCAACGTCCTGACTTTC
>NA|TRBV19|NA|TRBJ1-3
CASRRAAGNTIYF
TGTGCCAGTAGGCGGGCGGCCGGAAACACCATATATTTT
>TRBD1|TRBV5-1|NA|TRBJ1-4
CASSLQGVNEKLFF
TGCGCCAGCAGCCTACAGGGGGTTAATGAAAAACTGTTTTTT
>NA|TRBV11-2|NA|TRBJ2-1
CASSLMRGKYNEQFF
TGTGCCAGCAGCTTAATGCGGGGAAAATACAATGAGCAGTTCTTC
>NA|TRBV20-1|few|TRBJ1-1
CSAGRYTEAFF
TGCAGTGCTGGCAGGTACACTGAAGCTTTCTTT
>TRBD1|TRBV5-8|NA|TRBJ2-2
CASSFRTGLTGELFF
TGTGCCAGCAGCTTTAGGACAGGGTTAACCGGGGAGCTGTTTTTT
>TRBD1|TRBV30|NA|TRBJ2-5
CAWRPPGQPIKTQYF
TGTGCCTGGAGGCCCCCGGGACAGCCTATCAAGACCCAGTACTTC
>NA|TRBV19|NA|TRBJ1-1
CASKDGGLGNGEAFF
TGTGCCAGCAAAGACGGGGGTCTGGGGAATGGTGAAGCTTTCTTT
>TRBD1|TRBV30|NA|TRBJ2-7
CAWTTGINEQYF
TGTGCCTGGACGACAGGGATTAACGAGCAGTACTTC
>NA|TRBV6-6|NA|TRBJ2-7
CASTPEWPASYEQYF
TGTGCCAGCACCCCCGAGTGGCCGGCATCCTACGAGCAGTACTTC
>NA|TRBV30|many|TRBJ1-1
CAWSWLNTEAFF
TGTGCCTGGAGTTGGTTGAACACTGAAGCTTTCTTT
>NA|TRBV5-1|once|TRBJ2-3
CASSLGETGGTDTQYF
TGCGCCAGCAGCTTGGGGGAAACAGGCGGCACAGATACGCAGTATTTT
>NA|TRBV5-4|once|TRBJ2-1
CASSWRQLGNEQFF
TGTGCCAGCAGCTGGCGACAACTAGGCAATGAGCAGTTCTTC
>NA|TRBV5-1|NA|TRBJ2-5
CASSSLKREETQYF
TGCGCCAGCAGCTCGCTAAAGCGGGAAGAGACCCAGTACTTC
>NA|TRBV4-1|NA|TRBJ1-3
CASSQERGVLSGNTIYF
TGCGCCAGCAGCCAAGAAAGAGGGGTACTCTCTGGAAACACCATATATTTT
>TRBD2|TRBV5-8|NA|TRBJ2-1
CASSLGVLAAGGNEQFF
TGTGCCAGCAGCTTGGGCGTCCTTGCGGCCGGGGGGAATGAGCAGTTCTTC
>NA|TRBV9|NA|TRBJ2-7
CASSPLSGLYEQYF
TGTGCCAGCAGCCCTCTCAGTGGACTCTACGAGCAGTACTTC
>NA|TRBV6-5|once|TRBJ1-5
CASSPLLGNQPQHF
TGTGCCAGCAGCCCTCTTCTAGGCAATCAGCCCCAGCATTTT
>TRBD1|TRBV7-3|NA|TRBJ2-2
CASSLMQGDGELFF
TGTGCCAGCAGCTTAATGCAGGGGGACGGGGAGCTGTTTTTT
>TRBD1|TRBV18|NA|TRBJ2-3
CASSPLGTGASTDTQYF
TGTGCCAGCTCACCGCTAGGGACAGGGGCTAGCACAGATACGCAGTATTTT
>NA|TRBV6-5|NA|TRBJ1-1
CASSYSGRANTEAFF
TGTGCCAGCAGTTACTCGGGGCGGGCGAACACTGAAGCTTTCTTT
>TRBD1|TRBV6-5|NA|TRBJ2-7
CASSRDRNYEQYF
TGTGCCAGCAGTCGGGACAGAAACTACGAGCAGTACTTC
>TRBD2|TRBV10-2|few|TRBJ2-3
CASSDRASGRPDTQYF
TGCGCCAGCAGTGATAGGGCTAGCGGGAGGCCCGATACGCAGTATTTT
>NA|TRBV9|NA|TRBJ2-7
CAIKPGSPLGEQYF
TGTGCCATCAAACCGGGCTCTCCCCTGGGGGAGCAGTACTTC
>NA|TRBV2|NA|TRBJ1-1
CASSGGAGTDAFF
TGTGCCAGCAGTGGGGGGGCAGGAACTGACGCTTTCTTT
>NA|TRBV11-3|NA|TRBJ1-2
CASSLSGSGYTF
TGTGCCAGCAGCCTCTCCGGGAGTGGCTACACCTTC
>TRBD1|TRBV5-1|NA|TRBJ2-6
CASSFTGDGGANVLTF
TGCGCCAGCAGCTTCACAGGGGATGGTGGGGCCAACGTCCTGACTTTC
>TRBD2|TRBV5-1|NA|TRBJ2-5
CASSWRLAGGEETQYF
TGCGCCAGCAGCTGGCGACTAGCGGGGGGCGAAGAGACCCAGTACTTC
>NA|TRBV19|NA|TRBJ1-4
CASRRPTGPATNEKLFF
TGTGCCAGTAGGCGACCGACAGGCCCTGCAACTAATGAAAAACTGTTTTTT
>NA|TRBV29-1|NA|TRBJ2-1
CSVESGIEQFF
TGCAGCGTTGAATCCGGGATTGAGCAGTTCTTC
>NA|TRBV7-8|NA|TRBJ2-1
CASSYRAGLQGNEQFF
TGTGCCAGCAGCTATAGAGCGGGGCTTCAGGGGAATGAGCAGTTCTTC
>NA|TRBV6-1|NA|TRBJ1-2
CASSGAGLGAYYGYTF
TGTGCCAGCAGTGGAGCCGGCCTGGGAGCTTACTATGGCTACACCTTC
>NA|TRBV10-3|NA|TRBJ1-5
CAISESDSRSNQPQHF
TGTGCCATCAGTGAGTCAGACAGCCGTAGCAATCAGCCCCAGCATTTT
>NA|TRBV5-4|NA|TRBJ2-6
CASSFLLTTGANVLTF
TGTGCCAGCAGCTTCCTCCTTACCACTGGGGCCAACGTCCTGACTTTC
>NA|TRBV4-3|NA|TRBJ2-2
CASSQDENTGELFF
TGCGCCAGCAGCCAAGATGAGAACACCGGGGAGCTGTTTTTT
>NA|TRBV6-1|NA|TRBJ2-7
CASSVRASSYEQYF
TGTGCCAGCAGTGTAAGGGCAAGCTCCTACGAGCAGTACTTC
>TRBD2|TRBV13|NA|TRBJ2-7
CASSLIEGGEQYF
TGTGCCAGCAGCTTAATTGAGGGAGGGGAGCAGTACTTC
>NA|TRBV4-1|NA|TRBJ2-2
CASSPLGGGTYANTGELFF
TGCGCCAGCAGCCCTCTGGGGGGCGGGACGTACGCGAACACCGGGGAGCTGTTTTTT